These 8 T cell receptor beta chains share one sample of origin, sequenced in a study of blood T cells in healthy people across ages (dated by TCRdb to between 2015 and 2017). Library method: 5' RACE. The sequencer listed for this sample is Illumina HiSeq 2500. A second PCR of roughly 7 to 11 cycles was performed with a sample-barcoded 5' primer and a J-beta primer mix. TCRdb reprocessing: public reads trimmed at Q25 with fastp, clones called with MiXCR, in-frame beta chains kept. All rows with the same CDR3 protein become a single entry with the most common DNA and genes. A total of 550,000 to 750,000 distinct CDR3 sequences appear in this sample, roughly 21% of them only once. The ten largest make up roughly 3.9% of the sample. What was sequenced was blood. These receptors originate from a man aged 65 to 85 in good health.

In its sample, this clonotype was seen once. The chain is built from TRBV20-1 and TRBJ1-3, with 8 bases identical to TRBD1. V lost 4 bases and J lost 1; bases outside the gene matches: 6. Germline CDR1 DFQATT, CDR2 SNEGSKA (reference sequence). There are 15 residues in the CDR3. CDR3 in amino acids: CSATAGGSSGNTIYF. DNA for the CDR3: TGCAGTGCTACGGCAGGGGGCTCGTCTGGAAACACCATATATTTT.

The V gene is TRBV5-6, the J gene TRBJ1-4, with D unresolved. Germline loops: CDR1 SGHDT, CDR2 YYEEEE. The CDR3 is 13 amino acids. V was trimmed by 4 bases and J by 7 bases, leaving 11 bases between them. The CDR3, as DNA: TGTGCCAGCAGCATGAGATCCGCTGAAAAACTGTTTTTT. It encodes CASSMRSAEKLFF.

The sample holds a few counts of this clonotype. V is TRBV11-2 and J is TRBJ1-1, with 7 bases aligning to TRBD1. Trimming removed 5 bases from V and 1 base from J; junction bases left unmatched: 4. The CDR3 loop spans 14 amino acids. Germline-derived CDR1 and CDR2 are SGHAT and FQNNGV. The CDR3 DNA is TGTGCCAGCAGCGACAGGGTCGAGAACACTGAAGCTTTCTTT. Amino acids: CASSDRVENTEAFF.

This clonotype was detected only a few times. CDR3 DNA sequence: TGTGCCAGCAGCCCCGCTCTAGCGGGAGTGTACGAGCAGTACTTC. Translation gives CASSPALAGVYEQYF. This chain links TRBV7-9 with TRBJ2-7; TRBD2 matches 10 bases. This CDR3 region has 15 residues. The germline gives CDR1 SEHNR, CDR2 FQNEAQ (reference sequence). Trimming took 5 bases from V and 4 from J; bases not matched to a gene: 8. The full variable domain, its missing parts supplied by reference TRBV7-9 and TRBJ2-7, is DTGVSQNPRHKITKRGQNVTFRCDPISEHNRLYWYRQTLGQGPEFLTYFQNEAQLEKSRLLSDRFSAERPKGSFSTLEIQRTEQGDSAMYLCASSPALAGVYEQYFGPGTRLTVT.

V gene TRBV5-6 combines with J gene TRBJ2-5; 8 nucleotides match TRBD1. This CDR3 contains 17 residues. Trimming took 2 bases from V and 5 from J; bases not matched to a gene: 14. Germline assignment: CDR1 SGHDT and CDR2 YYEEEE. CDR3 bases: TGTGCCAGCAGCTTCTCGACAGGGGCATTGCGTATGGAGACCCAGTACTTC. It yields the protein CASSFSTGALRMETQYF.

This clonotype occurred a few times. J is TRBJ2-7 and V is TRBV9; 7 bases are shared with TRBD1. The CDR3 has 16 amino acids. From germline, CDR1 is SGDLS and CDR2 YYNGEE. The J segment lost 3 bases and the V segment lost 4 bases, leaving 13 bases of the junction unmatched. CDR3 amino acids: CASSPGGAGDRYEQYF. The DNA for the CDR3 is TGTGCCAGCAGCCCAGGGGGAGCTGGGGACCGCTACGAGCAGTACTTC.

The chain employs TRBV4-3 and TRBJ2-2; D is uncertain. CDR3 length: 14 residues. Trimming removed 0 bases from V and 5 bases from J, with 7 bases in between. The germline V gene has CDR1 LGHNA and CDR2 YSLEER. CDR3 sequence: CASSQDRWTGELFF. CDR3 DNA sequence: TGCGCCAGCAGCCAAGATCGGTGGACCGGGGAGCTGTTTTTT.

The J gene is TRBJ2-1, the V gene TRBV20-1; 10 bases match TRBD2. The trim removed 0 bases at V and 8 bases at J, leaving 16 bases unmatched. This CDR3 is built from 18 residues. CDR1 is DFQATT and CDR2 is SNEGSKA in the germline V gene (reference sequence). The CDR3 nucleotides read TGCAGTGCTAGAGATCCCGGGGTGGGTAGCGGGAGGCCCGATGAGCAGTTCTTC. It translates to CSARDPGVGSGRPDEQFF.